The text below deals with one T cell receptor (beta chain). What it recognizes is unknown. CDR3 length: 13 residues. The germline V gene has CDR1 SGHVS and CDR2 FNYEAQ. V lost 5 bases and J lost 4, with 11 bases in between. This specimen comes from a study of T cells after yellow fever vaccination. Notes on the study in general: Reappearance after the booster was observed for most primary-vaccination clones (about 96% CD4, more than 70% CD8).

One entry per CDR3 protein results from TCRdb running MiXCR on the 5' RACE reads. The data contain some 350,000 distinct CDR3 sequences, 8.5% to 10% of them singletons. The TCR originated in a man aged 18-30 years who received the YFV17D yellow fever vaccine. The sequencing used PBMCs, collected on the day of the first yellow fever vaccination. The V and J genes are TRBV7-6 and TRBJ1-1; D gene uncertain. The CDR3 DNA is TGTGCCAGCAGCCGCCTGGGGATCACTGAAGCTTTCTTT. This translates into CASSRLGITEAFF.